The sequence of this T cell receptor beta chain was determined in a study of blood T cells in healthy people across ages. For the second PCR, which ran for roughly 7 to 11 cycles, a sample-barcoded 5' primer and a J-beta primer mix were used. Paired-end reads containing CDR3 totaled no fewer than 2.5 million for each sample. TCRdb itself ran the 5' RACE reads through MiXCR, one entry per CDR3 protein. The sample records some 920,000 distinct CDR3 sequences, 51% being singletons. Study-wide results and limits: Roughly linearly, TCR beta diversity per million T cells fell as age increased. TCR beta diversity was tightly associated with the proportion of naive T cells.

Trimming pared 3 bases from V and 3 bases from J, leaving 15 bases between. Germline V lookup: CDR1 MNHEY, CDR2 SMNVEV (reference sequence). This CDR3 contains 17 residues. A remark on this clonotype: The target antigen is unknown.

The TCR sequence derives from a woman aged 55-75 years in good health. This sequence joins TRBV27 and TRBJ1-6; D is possibly TRBD1 (6 bases). The specimen sequenced was blood. The CDR3 nucleotides read TGTGCCAGCAGTTTGCGGGACACCTCTTACTATAATTCACCCCTCCACTTT. Protein sequence: CASSLRDTSYYNSPLHF.